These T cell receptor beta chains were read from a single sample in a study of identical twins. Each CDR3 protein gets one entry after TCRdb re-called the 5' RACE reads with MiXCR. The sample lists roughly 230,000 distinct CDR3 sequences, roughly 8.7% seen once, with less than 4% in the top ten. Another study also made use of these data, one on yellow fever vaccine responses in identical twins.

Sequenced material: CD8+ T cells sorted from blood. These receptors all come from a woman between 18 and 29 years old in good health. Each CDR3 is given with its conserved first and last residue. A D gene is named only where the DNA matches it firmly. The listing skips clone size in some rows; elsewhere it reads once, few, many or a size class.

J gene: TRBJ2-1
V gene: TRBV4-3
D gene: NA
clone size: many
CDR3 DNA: TGCGCCAGCAGCCAAGTTGGGGCGGAGCAGTTCTTC
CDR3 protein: CASSQVGAEQFF

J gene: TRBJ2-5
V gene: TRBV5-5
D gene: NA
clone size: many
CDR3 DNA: TGTGCCAGCAGCCCCACGGCTGGACCCGGGGAGACCCAGTACTTC
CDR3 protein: CASSPTAGPGETQYF

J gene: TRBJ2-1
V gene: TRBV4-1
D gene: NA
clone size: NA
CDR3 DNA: TGCGCCAGCAGCCCCGATGCAAGCGGTGAGCAGTTCTTC
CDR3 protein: CASSPDASGEQFF

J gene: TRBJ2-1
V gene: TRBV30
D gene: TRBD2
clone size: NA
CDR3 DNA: TGTGCCTGGAGTGTACTAGCGGGGGACGATGAGCAGTTCTTC
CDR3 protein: CAWSVLAGDDEQFF

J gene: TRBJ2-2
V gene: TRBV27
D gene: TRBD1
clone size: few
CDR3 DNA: TGTGCCAGCAGTGTGACAGGGCCCGGGGAGCTGTTTTTT
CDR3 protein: CASSVTGPGELFF

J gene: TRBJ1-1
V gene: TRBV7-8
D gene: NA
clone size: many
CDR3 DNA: TGTGCCAGCAGCTTGCCCAAGGACAGAATGAACACTGAAGCTTTCTTT
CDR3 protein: CASSLPKDRMNTEAFF

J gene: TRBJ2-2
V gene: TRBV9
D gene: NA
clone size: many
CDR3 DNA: TGTGCCAGCAGCGTAGAGGACAGCAACACCGGGGAGCTGTTTTTT
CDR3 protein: CASSVEDSNTGELFF

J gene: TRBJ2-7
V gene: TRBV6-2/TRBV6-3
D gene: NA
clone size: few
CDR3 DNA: TGTGCCAGCACCAACGAGCCTAGCCCCTACGAGCAGTACTTC
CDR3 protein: CASTNEPSPYEQYF

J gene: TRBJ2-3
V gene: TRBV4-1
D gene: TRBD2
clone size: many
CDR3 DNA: TGCGCCAGCAGCCAAGGGACTAGCGGAGGGGGGAGCACAGATACGCAGTATTTT
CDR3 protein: CASSQGTSGGGSTDTQYF

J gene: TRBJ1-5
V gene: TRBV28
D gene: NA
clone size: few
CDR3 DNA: TGTGCCAGCAGTTTATATAAGGGAGCAAATCAGCCCCAGCATTTT
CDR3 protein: CASSLYKGANQPQHF

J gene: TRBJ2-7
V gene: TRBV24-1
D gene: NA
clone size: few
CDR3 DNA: TGTGCCACCAGTGCAACAGCCGGCCCCTACGAGCAGTACTTC
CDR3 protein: CATSATAGPYEQYF

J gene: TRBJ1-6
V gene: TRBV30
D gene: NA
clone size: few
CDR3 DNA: TGTGCCTGGAACAGCGTGGAGAGGAATACGCCCCTCCACTTT
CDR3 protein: CAWNSVERNTPLHF

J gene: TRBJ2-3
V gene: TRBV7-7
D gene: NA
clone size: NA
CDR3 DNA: TGTGCTAGCAGCTTTGGACTTACAGATACGCAGTATTTT
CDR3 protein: CASSFGLTDTQYF

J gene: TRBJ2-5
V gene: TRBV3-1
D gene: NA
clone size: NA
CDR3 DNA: TGTGCCAGCAGCCAAGAAGGCACCCTGGTAGAGACCCAGTACTTC
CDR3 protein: CASSQEGTLVETQYF

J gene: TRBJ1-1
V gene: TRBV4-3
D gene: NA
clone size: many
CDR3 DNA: TGCGCCAGCAGCCAAGAACAGCTTATCCTCATGAACACTGAAGCTTTCTTT
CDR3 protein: CASSQEQLILMNTEAFF

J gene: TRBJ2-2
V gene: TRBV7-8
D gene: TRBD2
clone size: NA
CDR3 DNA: TGTGCCAGCAGACCTACCGGGACTAGCGGGGATACCGGGGAGCTGTTTTTT
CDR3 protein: CASRPTGTSGDTGELFF

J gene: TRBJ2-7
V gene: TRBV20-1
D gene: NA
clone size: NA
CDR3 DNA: TGCAGTGCTGGGGGACCGAACTCCTACGAGCAGTACTTC
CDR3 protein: CSAGGPNSYEQYF

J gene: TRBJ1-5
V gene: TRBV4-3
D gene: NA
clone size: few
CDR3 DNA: TGCGCCAGCAGCCAAGATTGGTTATTCCCTAGCAATCAGCCCCAGCATTTT
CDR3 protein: CASSQDWLFPSNQPQHF

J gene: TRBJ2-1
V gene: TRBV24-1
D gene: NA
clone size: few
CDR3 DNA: TGTGCCACCAGGGGGGACAATGAGCAGTTCTTC
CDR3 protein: CATRGDNEQFF

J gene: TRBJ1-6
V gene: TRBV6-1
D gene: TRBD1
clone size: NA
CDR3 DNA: TGTGCCAGCAGCGACAGACAGGGCGATAATTCACCCCTCCACTTT
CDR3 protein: CASSDRQGDNSPLHF

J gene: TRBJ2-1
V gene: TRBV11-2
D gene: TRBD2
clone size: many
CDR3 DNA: TGTGCCAGCAGCTTAGACGGGGGGGCCTACAATGAGCAGTTCTTC
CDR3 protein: CASSLDGGAYNEQFF

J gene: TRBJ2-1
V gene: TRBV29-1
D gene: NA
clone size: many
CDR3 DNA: TGCAGCGTTCCCCGGCTAGCAGATGAGCAGTTCTTC
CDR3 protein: CSVPRLADEQFF

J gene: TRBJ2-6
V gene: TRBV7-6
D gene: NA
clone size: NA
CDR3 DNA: TGTGCCAGCAGCTCCCCTTCTTCGCCGGGGGGCGCTGGGGCCAACGTCCTGACTTTC
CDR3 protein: CASSSPSSPGGAGANVLTF

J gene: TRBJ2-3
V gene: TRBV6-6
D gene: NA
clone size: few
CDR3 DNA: TGTGCCAGCAGTTACGGGGACATTGATACGCAGTATTTT
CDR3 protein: CASSYGDIDTQYF

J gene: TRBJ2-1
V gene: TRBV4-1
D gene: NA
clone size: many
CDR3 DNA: TGCGCCAGCAGCCAAGAGAGGTACGAGGGTGAGCAGTTCTTC
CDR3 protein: CASSQERYEGEQFF

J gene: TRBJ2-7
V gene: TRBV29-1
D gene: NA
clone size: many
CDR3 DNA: TGCAGCGTTAGAACAGTAGCCTACGAGCAGTACTTC
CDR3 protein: CSVRTVAYEQYF

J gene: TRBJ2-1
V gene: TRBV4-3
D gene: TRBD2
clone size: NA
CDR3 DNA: TGCGCCAGCAGCCCTCGGGGTAGCGGGCCTTCCTACAATGAGCAGTTCTTC
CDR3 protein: CASSPRGSGPSYNEQFF

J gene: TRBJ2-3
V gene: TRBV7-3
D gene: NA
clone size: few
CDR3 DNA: TGTGCCAGCAGCCGAGCCACCGGGACAGATACGCAGTATTTT
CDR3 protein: CASSRATGTDTQYF

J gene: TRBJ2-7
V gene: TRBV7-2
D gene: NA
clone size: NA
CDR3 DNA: TGTGCCAGCAGCTTCCTCTTGGGGGAGCGCTACGAGCAGTACTTC
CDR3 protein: CASSFLLGERYEQYF

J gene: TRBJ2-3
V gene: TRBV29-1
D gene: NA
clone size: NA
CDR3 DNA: TGCAGCGTTGAAACGTTTTCGCAGCTAGCTCCTAGCACAGATACGCAGTATTTT
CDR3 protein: CSVETFSQLAPSTDTQYF

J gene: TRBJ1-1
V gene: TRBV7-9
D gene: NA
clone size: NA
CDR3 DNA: TGTGCCAGCAGCTTAGGCTACGGACAGAGGAACACTGAAGCTTTCTTT
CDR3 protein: CASSLGYGQRNTEAFF

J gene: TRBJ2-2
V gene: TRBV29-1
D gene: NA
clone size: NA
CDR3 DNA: TGCAGCGTTGAGGATAAATACACCGGGGAGCTGTTTTTT
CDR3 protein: CSVEDKYTGELFF

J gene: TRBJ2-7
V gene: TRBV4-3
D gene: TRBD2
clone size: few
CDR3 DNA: TGCGCCAGCAGCCAAGATCGGCGGGAGTTGTACGAGCAGTACTTC
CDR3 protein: CASSQDRRELYEQYF

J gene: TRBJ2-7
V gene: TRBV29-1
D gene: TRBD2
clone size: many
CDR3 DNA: TGCAGCGTTCTAACTAGCGGGGGCTACGAGCAGTACTTC
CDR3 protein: CSVLTSGGYEQYF

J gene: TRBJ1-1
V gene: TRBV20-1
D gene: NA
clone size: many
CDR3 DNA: TGCAGTGCTAGGGAAGTAGTTCACCGGGACCCCATCCCAGCTTTCTTT
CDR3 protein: CSAREVVHRDPIPAFF

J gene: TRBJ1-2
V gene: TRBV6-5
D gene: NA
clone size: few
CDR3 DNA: TGTGCCAGCAGTTACACAGCCGGGAGTAACTATGGCTACACCTTC
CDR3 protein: CASSYTAGSNYGYTF

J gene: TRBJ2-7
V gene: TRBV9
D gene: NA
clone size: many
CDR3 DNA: TGTGCCAGCAGCGTAAGCCCGGCCTACGAGCAGTACTTC
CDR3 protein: CASSVSPAYEQYF

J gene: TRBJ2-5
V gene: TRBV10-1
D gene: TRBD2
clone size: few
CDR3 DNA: TGCGCCGGACGGACTAGGGAGACCCAGTACTTC
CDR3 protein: CAGRTRETQYF

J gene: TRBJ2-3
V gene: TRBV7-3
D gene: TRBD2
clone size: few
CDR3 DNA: TGTGCCAGCAGCTTACCGACTAGCGGGGGGGGTACAGATACGCAGTATTTT
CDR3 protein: CASSLPTSGGGTDTQYF

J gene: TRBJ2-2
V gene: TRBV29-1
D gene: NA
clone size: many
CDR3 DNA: TGCAGCGTCAGCGGATCGAACACCGGGGAGCTGTTTTTT
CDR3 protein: CSVSGSNTGELFF

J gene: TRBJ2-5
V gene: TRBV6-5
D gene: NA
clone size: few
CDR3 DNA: TGTGCCAGCAGTTACTCGAGGCTAGGGTTTCAAGAGACCCAGTACTTC
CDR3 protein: CASSYSRLGFQETQYF

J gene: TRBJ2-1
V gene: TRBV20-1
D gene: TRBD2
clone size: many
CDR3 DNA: TGCAGTGCTCCAGAACTAGCGGGAGGGCCCCATGAGCAGTTCTTC
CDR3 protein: CSAPELAGGPHEQFF

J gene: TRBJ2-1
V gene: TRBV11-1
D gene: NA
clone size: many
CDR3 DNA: TGTGCCAGCAGCTTAGGCGAGCCGAGACTCCTCAATGAGCAGTTCTTC
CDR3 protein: CASSLGEPRLLNEQFF